The following is a T cell receptor (beta chain) sequence with its context. The CDR3 has 12 residues. Germline V gene data show CDR1 as SGHDT and CDR2 as YYEEEE. V lost 2 bases and J 1 base, leaving 3 bases between the germline ends. This sample is drawn from a study of blood T cell repertoires in COVID-19. The overall study: The United States, Italy and Spain supplied acute and convalescent COVID-19 samples.

Authors' methods: Reference gene primer amplification gave estimated nucleated cell counts. Sequencing used immunoSEQ multiplex PCR; TCRdb keeps in-frame clones, though not all of them. V, J and clone size reflect that table, while D and trimming were determined from the DNA. The profile shows more than 300,000 clones, 88% of them singletons. Participant-given clinical history determined each cohort assignment. Material for sequencing was PBMCs or T cells enriched from blood (not recorded which). This rearrangement joins TRBV5-6 to TRBJ1-1, with D uncertain. This clonotype was sampled from a young woman who had recovered from COVID-19. The CDR3 region has the DNA TGTGCCAGCAGCTTTAGGAACACTGAAGCTTTCTTT. Translating gives CASSFRNTEAFF.